This T cell receptor beta chain is from a study of cytomegalovirus exposure and HLA in healthy donors. Points from the study as a whole: In a later analysis, common viral pathogens appeared linked to several of the most significant clusters. The study flagged about 150 TCR beta chains as cytomegalovirus-associated. TCR beta V segments were, for the most part, productive about 87% or about 30% of the time in an earlier analysis.

Amplification used 60 Vbeta primers and 13 Jbeta primers. Measured with immunoSEQ multiplex PCR; TCRdb has only the in-frame clones, and not every one. Among some 150,000 clones listed, 70% to 85% were seen once. Turning to this clone: Its antigen is unidentified.

The V end was cut by 6 bases, the J end by 1 base, with 16 bases between. From germline, CDR1 is SNHLY and CDR2 FYNNEI. The CDR3 runs to 15 residues. The clonotype comes from a man between 40 and 49 years old in good health and CMV-seronegative. The chain combines TRBV2 with TRBJ2-7; possible D gene TRBD2, 6 bases. Sequencing was done on a sample of PBMCs. This CDR3 is CASSFASAPSYEQYF. The CDR3 nucleotides are TGTGCCAGCAGCTTCGCTAGCGCCCCGTCCTACGAGCAGTACTTC.